This is a list of T cell receptor beta chains from one sample in a study of Ad26.COV2.S vaccination and SARS-CoV-2 variants. This table comes from immunoSEQ multiplex PCR, and its TCRdb copy is limited to in-frame clones, with some not included. This table has around 320,000 clones, roughly 86% appearing once. This specimen consisted of peripheral blood, obtained in a trial of Ad26.COV2.S vaccine versus placebo. These receptors were taken from a person between 18 and 59 years old who received the Ad26.COV2.S COVID-19 vaccine or a placebo. The CDR3 runs from the conserved cysteine through the conserved F or W. The D gene is left open where the match is weak. Not all rows give a size; the values are once, few, many and, for expanded clones, a class.

CDR3 DNA: TGTGCCTGGAGGGCAGGGGGCGGCTTTGAGAACTATGGCTACACCTTC
CDR3 protein: CAWRAGGGFENYGYTF
clone size: NA
D gene: TRBD1
J gene: TRBJ1-2
V gene: TRBV30

CDR3 DNA: TGTGCCTGGAGTGTAGACCTGGGGGCCTACGAGCAGTACTTC
CDR3 protein: CAWSVDLGAYEQYF
clone size: NA
D gene: NA
J gene: TRBJ2-7
V gene: TRBV30

CDR3 DNA: TGCGCCAGCAGCCAAGGGCCCGGGGCAGCTTATGGCTACACCTTC
CDR3 protein: CASSQGPGAAYGYTF
clone size: NA
D gene: NA
J gene: TRBJ1-2
V gene: TRBV4-3

CDR3 DNA: TGTGCCAGCAGCCCGACAGGGGGAGGCTACGAGCAGTACTTC
CDR3 protein: CASSPTGGGYEQYF
clone size: once
D gene: TRBD1
J gene: TRBJ2-7
V gene: TRBV3-1/TRBV3-2

CDR3 DNA: TGTGCCAGTAGTATAGATTCGGGGGGCCCCCAAAACATTCAGTACTTC
CDR3 protein: CASSIDSGGPQNIQYF
clone size: NA
D gene: NA
J gene: TRBJ2-4
V gene: TRBV19

CDR3 DNA: TGTGCCAGTAGTATGGGGGGCGAGTCTTATGGCTACACCTTC
CDR3 protein: CASSMGGESYGYTF
clone size: NA
D gene: NA
J gene: TRBJ1-2
V gene: TRBV19

CDR3 DNA: TGTGCCACCAGCAGGGGGTCCCTTAGCACAGATACGCAGTATTTT
CDR3 protein: CATSRGSLSTDTQYF
clone size: NA
D gene: TRBD1
J gene: TRBJ2-3
V gene: TRBV24-1

CDR3 DNA: TGTGCCAGCAGCTTGGTAAGATTGGAGCGCGTAGCTTTCTTT
CDR3 protein: CASSLVRLERVAFF
clone size: NA
D gene: NA
J gene: TRBJ1-1
V gene: TRBV5-5

CDR3 DNA: TGTGCCAGCAGCTCGAACACCAAGGGCTCCTACAATGAGCAGTTCTTC
CDR3 protein: CASSSNTKGSYNEQFF
clone size: NA
D gene: NA
J gene: TRBJ2-1
V gene: TRBV5-8

CDR3 DNA: TGTGCCAGCAGCCCCGTCACCGGGATGGGCCAAGAGACCCAGTACTTC
CDR3 protein: CASSPVTGMGQETQYF
clone size: NA
D gene: NA
J gene: TRBJ2-5
V gene: TRBV7-7

CDR3 DNA: TGTGCCAGCCGAGCGGGGACAGGGAATTCACCCCTCCACTTT
CDR3 protein: CASRAGTGNSPLHF
clone size: NA
D gene: TRBD1
J gene: TRBJ1-6
V gene: TRBV13

CDR3 DNA: TGTGCCTCCGATTGGGGTAGCAATCAGCCCCAGCATTTT
CDR3 protein: CASDWGSNQPQHF
clone size: NA
D gene: NA
J gene: TRBJ1-5
V gene: TRBV19

CDR3 DNA: TGTGCCAGCAGTTACCGGGACAGGCGGAATGGCTACACCTTC
CDR3 protein: CASSYRDRRNGYTF
clone size: NA
D gene: TRBD1
J gene: TRBJ1-2
V gene: TRBV6-5

CDR3 DNA: TGCAGCGTGGGACAGGGCTATGGCTACACCTTC
CDR3 protein: CSVGQGYGYTF
clone size: once
D gene: TRBD1
J gene: TRBJ1-2
V gene: TRBV29-1

CDR3 DNA: TGTGCCAGCAGCTTAGGGGGCCAGTCCAATGAGCAGTTCTTC
CDR3 protein: CASSLGGQSNEQFF
clone size: once
D gene: NA
J gene: TRBJ2-1
V gene: TRBV7-9

CDR3 DNA: TGTGCCAGCAGTTTATCGACAGGGTCTGGCTACGAGCAGTACTTC
CDR3 protein: CASSLSTGSGYEQYF
clone size: NA
D gene: TRBD1
J gene: TRBJ2-7
V gene: TRBV27

CDR3 DNA: TGTGCCAGCAGCTTTGGGGGACTCTACACAGATACGCAGTATTTT
CDR3 protein: CASSFGGLYTDTQYF
clone size: NA
D gene: NA
J gene: TRBJ2-3
V gene: TRBV11-2

CDR3 DNA: TGCGCCAGCAGCTTTACGGACAGGACAGATGGCTACACCTTC
CDR3 protein: CASSFTDRTDGYTF
clone size: NA
D gene: TRBD1
J gene: TRBJ1-2
V gene: TRBV5-1

CDR3 DNA: TGTGCCAGCAGTTTCATAGGGGAGACCCAGTACTTC
CDR3 protein: CASSFIGETQYF
clone size: NA
D gene: NA
J gene: TRBJ2-5
V gene: TRBV12-3/TRBV12-4

CDR3 DNA: TGTGCCAGCAGCCAAGGCACAGTCTATGGCTACACCTTC
CDR3 protein: CASSQGTVYGYTF
clone size: few
D gene: NA
J gene: TRBJ1-2
V gene: TRBV3-1/TRBV3-2

CDR3 DNA: TGCGCCAGCAGCCAAGAGTCGGGTTCCCATGTGCAACTGTTTTTT
CDR3 protein: CASSQESGSHVQLFF
clone size: NA
D gene: NA
J gene: TRBJ1-4
V gene: TRBV4-3

CDR3 DNA: TGCGCCAGCAAACGAGGAACGAACACCGGGGAGCTGTTTTTT
CDR3 protein: CASKRGTNTGELFF
clone size: NA
D gene: NA
J gene: TRBJ2-2
V gene: TRBV5-1

CDR3 DNA: TGTGCCAGCAGCTTGTCAGGGCGACGGTCCAAAGATTTT
CDR3 protein: CASSLSGRRSKDF
clone size: NA
D gene: NA
J gene: TRBJ2-3
V gene: TRBV7-9

CDR3 DNA: TGTGCCATCAAGCTGGCGGAAAACTATGGCTACACCTTC
CDR3 protein: CAIKLAENYGYTF
clone size: few
D gene: NA
J gene: TRBJ1-2
V gene: TRBV7-9

CDR3 DNA: TGTGCCTGGAGCGAATACAGGGTATCCTATGGCTACACCTTC
CDR3 protein: CAWSEYRVSYGYTF
clone size: once
D gene: NA
J gene: TRBJ1-2
V gene: TRBV30

CDR3 DNA: TGTGCCAGCAGTTCGGACAGGTCCTACGAGCAGTACTTC
CDR3 protein: CASSSDRSYEQYF
clone size: NA
D gene: TRBD1
J gene: TRBJ2-7
V gene: TRBV7-2

CDR3 DNA: TGTGCGTCTACAGGTCTGAGGACCGGGGAGCTGTTTTTT
CDR3 protein: CASTGLRTGELFF
clone size: once
D gene: NA
J gene: TRBJ2-2
V gene: TRBV9

CDR3 DNA: TGTGCCAGCTCACCACCCTCACTAGCCAAAAACATTCAGTACTTC
CDR3 protein: CASSPPSLAKNIQYF
clone size: NA
D gene: NA
J gene: TRBJ2-4
V gene: TRBV18

CDR3 DNA: TGTGCCGCTAGGAAAACTGGGGCCAACGTCCTGACTTTC
CDR3 protein: CAARKTGANVLTF
clone size: once
D gene: NA
J gene: TRBJ2-6
V gene: TRBV30

CDR3 DNA: TGTGCCAGCACTTACCGAGTCGGGGGCCGGCTCTACAATGAGCAGTTCTTC
CDR3 protein: CASTYRVGGRLYNEQFF
clone size: NA
D gene: NA
J gene: TRBJ2-1
V gene: TRBV6-2/TRBV6-3

CDR3 DNA: TGTGCCAGCAGCCAAGGCCAGGGGGGTGAAAAACTGTTTTTT
CDR3 protein: CASSQGQGGEKLFF
clone size: NA
D gene: TRBD1
J gene: TRBJ1-4
V gene: TRBV3-1/TRBV3-2

CDR3 DNA: TGTGCCAGCAGCCCTTACCGGGACAGGGTGAACAATGAGCAGTTCTTC
CDR3 protein: CASSPYRDRVNNEQFF
clone size: NA
D gene: TRBD1
J gene: TRBJ2-1
V gene: TRBV7-2